The 15 T cell receptor beta chains below were found in one sample sequenced in a study of blood T cells in healthy people across ages. Alongside a J-beta primer mix, a sample-barcoded 5' primer served in a second PCR lasting 7 to 11 cycles. Each CDR3 protein gets one entry after TCRdb re-called the 5' RACE reads with MiXCR. The sample contains almost 1 million distinct CDR3 sequences, roughly 51% of which appear only once. Input material: blood. The receptors shown here come from a woman aged 60-75 years in good health.

The rearrangement uses TRBV5-6 and TRBJ2-5; D is ambiguous. The germline gives CDR1 SGHDT, CDR2 YYEEEE. This CDR3 has 16 residues. Trimming removed 3 bases from V and 1 base from J, with 16 bases in between. Written as DNA, the CDR3 is TGTGCCAGCAGCTACCGATCCAGTCCCTTCCAAGAGACCCAGTACTTC. It yields the protein CASSYRSSPFQETQYF.

J is TRBJ2-1 and V is TRBV2, with D unresolved. Trimming removed 8 bases from V and 6 bases from J, with 17 bases in between. Germline CDR1 and CDR2: SNHLY and FYNNEI. The CDR3 loop spans 14 amino acids. In DNA, the CDR3 is TGTGCCAGCGCCTTGGCGGAGCTGCCCAATGAGCAGTTCTTC. Translating gives CASALAELPNEQFF.

This clonotype was observed a few times. For the CDR3, the DNA is TGCGCCAGCAGCCCCCAGATCCTAGCGGGAATTGGGGAAGGCATTCAGTACTTC. Encoded protein: CASSPQILAGIGEGIQYF. This sequence joins TRBV4-1 and TRBJ2-4; TRBD2 matches at 9 bases. From germline, CDR1 is MGHRA and CDR2 YSYEKL. Trimming at V came to 4 bases and at J to 9 bases, leaving 19 bases not matched to a gene. The length of the CDR3 is 18 residues.

This chain links TRBV12-3 or TRBV12-4 with TRBJ2-4, with TRBD2 matching over 10 bases. The DNA end is more similar to TRBJ2-7, so the J call may be wrong. This CDR3 is built from 17 residues. The CDR3 loop reads CASSFVSSGSSAYEQYF. In DNA form, the CDR3 reads TGTGCCAGCAGTTTTGTTTCTAGCGGGAGCTCAGCCTACGAGCAGTACTTC.

V and J are TRBV7-9 and TRBJ2-7; D gene ambiguous. CDR3 length: 13 amino acids. The V gene lost 4 bases and the J gene lost 7 bases, with 14 bases spanning the gap. CDR1 and CDR2 from the germline V gene are SEHNR and FQNEAQ (reference sequence). This CDR3 is CASSSVSDGEQYF. Written as DNA, the CDR3 is TGTGCCAGCAGCTCCGTGTCCGATGGGGAGCAGTACTTC.

This rearrangement joins TRBV7-3 to TRBJ1-2; TRBD1 matches 9 bases. Germline CDR1 SGHTA, CDR2 FQGTGA. The CDR3 contains 13 residues. Germline trimming cut 5 bases from V and 8 bases from J; bases unmatched to any gene: 6. CDR3 loop: CASSQDRGGGYTF. CDR3 DNA: TGTGCCAGCAGCCAGGACAGGGGCGGAGGCTACACCTTC.

The chain recombines TRBV20-1 with TRBJ2-7; TRBD2 aligns across 8 bases. The germline V gene has CDR1 DFQATT and CDR2 SNEGSKA (reference sequence). With V trimmed by 3 bases and J by 2 bases, 6 bases remained unmatched. The CDR3 has 14 residues. CDR3 DNA sequence: TGCAGTGCTAGGGTGCGGGAGGCTACCTACGAGCAGTACTTC. It codes for CSARVREATYEQYF.

A note on this clonotype: A much larger clonotype is one base distant, so this may be a read error. This chain joins TRBV7-2 and TRBJ2-5, with D hard to call. The last part of the DNA fits TRBJ2-7 better; the J call may be wrong. The germline gives CDR1 SGHTA, CDR2 FQGNSA. This CDR3 contains 12 residues. CDR3 loop: CTSSLILYEQYF. In nucleotides, the CDR3 is TGTACCAGCAGCTTAATTCTCTACGAGCAGTACTTC.

Only one count was recorded for this clonotype. This chain uses TRBV6-2 or TRBV6-3 with TRBJ1-1; tentatively, D is TRBD1 (5 bases). CDR1 is MNHEY and CDR2 is SVGEGT in the germline V gene. The germline V and J ends were trimmed by 2 bases and 1 base, with 11 bases remaining between them. CDR3 length equals 15 residues. CDR3 DNA sequence: TGTGCCAGCAGTTACGCCCACGGGGCGAACACTGAAGCTTTCTTT. This gives the protein CASSYAHGANTEAFF.

The CDR3 nucleotides read TGTGCCAGCAGTTACGAGGGACCGAGCGGGACCCGAAGTCTGCAGTACTTC. Its translation is CASSYEGPSGTRSLQYF. The chain uses TRBV6-5 and TRBJ2-7; 7 nucleotides match TRBD2. V dropped 2 bases and J dropped 9; count of bases not matched to a gene: 19. The CDR3 runs to 17 residues. Germline CDR1 is MNHEY and CDR2 is SVGAGI.

The chain uses TRBV5-1 and TRBJ1-2; D may be TRBD1 (5 bases). The CDR3 sequence is 15 residues long. Trimming took 4 bases from V and 8 from J, leaving 21 bases between them. The germline V gene encodes CDR1 SGHRS and CDR2 YFSETQ. This chain's CDR3 is CASSAGPWDWRGYTF. CDR3 DNA sequence: TGCGCCAGCAGCGCCGGCCCGTGGGACTGGAGGGGCTACACCTTC.

This chain links TRBV20-1 with TRBJ1-1; a possible D gene is TRBD1 (5 bases). Per the germline V gene, CDR1 is DFQATT and CDR2 is SNEGSKA (reference sequence). The CDR3 length is 15 residues. The germline V and J ends were trimmed by 0 bases and 3 bases, with 14 bases remaining between them. DNA for the CDR3: TGCAGTGCTAGAGACTCCGTAAGGGGCGACACTGAAGCTTTCTTT. It specifies CSARDSVRGDTEAFF.

The rearrangement links TRBV11-2 to TRBJ2-7, with D unresolved. V was clipped by 1 base and J by 3 bases, with 13 bases between them. The CDR3 sequence is 15 residues long. CDR1 is SGHAT and CDR2 is FQNNGV in the germline V gene. This chain's CDR3 is CASSLVRARNYEQYF. The CDR3 DNA follows: TGTGCCAGCAGCTTAGTAAGGGCTAGGAACTACGAGCAGTACTTC. Filled out from reference TRBV11-2 and TRBJ2-7, the complete variable domain reads EAGVAQSPRYKIIEKRQSVAFWCNPISGHATLYWYQQILGQGPKLLIQFQNNGVVDDSQLPKDRFSAERLKGVDSTLKIQPAKLEDSAVYLCASSLVRARNYEQYFGPGTRLTVT.

This clonotype was picked up many times. The chain couples TRBV6-1 to TRBJ2-3; D is uncertain. V lost 7 bases and J 4 bases, leaving 6 bases between the germline ends. The V gene's germline CDR1 is MNHNS and CDR2 SASEGT. The CDR3 runs to 11 residues. This CDR3 reads CASTMADTQYF. For the CDR3, the DNA is TGTGCCAGCACTATGGCAGATACGCAGTATTTT.

The chain has TRBV6-6 and TRBJ2-6; D is undetermined. Deletions cut 4 bases from V and 6 bases from J, with 16 bases between. In germline, CDR1 is MNHNY, CDR2 SVGAGI (reference sequence). This CDR3 contains 16 residues. This CDR3 reads CASSFVSARTANVLTF. For the CDR3, the DNA is TGTGCCAGCAGTTTTGTATCCGCTAGGACGGCCAACGTCCTGACTTTC.